This TCR beta chain originates from a study of shared clonotypes between healthy human individuals. Study in general: Each donor's CD4 naive and CD4 memory cells filled three plates apiece, CD8 naive two, and CD8 memory one.

Germline V gene data show CDR1 as SNHLY and CDR2 as FYNNEI. CDR3 length: 13 residues. The germline V and J ends were trimmed by 5 bases and 4 bases, with 9 bases remaining between them. Measured with immunoSEQ multiplex PCR; TCRdb has only the in-frame clones, and not every one. The repertoire holds roughly 680,000 clones, 55% to 75% seen once, with under 2% in the top ten. The chain joins TRBV2 to TRBJ2-1; no definite D call. The specimen sequenced was memory CD4+ T cells sorted from blood. Described subset: CD45RA-negative fraction. This receptor was identified in a woman aged 25 to 39 in good health. DNA for the CDR3: TGTGCCAGCAGTACCGGCGGATACAATGAGCAGTTCTTC. This translates into CASSTGGYNEQFF.